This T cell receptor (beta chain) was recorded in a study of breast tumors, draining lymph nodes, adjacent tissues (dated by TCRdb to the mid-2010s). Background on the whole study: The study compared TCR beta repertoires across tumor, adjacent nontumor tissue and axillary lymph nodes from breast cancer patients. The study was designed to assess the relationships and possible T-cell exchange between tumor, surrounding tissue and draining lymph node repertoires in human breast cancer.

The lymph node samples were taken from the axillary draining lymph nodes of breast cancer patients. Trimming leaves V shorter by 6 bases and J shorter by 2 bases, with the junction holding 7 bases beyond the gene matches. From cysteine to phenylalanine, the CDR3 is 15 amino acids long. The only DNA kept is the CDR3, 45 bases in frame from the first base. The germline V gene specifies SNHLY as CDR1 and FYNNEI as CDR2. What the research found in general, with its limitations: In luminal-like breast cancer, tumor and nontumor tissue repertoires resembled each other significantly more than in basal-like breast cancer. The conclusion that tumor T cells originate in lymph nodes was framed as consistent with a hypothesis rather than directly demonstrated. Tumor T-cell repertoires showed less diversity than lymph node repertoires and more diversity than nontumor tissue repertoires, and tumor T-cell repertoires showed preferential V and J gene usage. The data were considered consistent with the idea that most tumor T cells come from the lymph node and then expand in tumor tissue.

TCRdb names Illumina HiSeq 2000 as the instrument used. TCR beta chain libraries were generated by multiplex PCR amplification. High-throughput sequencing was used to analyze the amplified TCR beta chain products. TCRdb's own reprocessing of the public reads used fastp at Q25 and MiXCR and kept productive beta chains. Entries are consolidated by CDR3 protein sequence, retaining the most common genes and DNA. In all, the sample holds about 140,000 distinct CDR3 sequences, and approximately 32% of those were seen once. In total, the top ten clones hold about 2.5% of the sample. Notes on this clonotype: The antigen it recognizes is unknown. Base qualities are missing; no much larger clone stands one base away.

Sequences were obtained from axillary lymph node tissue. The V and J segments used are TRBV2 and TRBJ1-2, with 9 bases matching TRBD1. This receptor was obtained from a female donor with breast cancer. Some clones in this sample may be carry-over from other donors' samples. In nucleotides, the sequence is TGTGCCAGCAGCCCGGACAGGGGCTTGAACTATGGCTACACCTTC. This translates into CASSPDRGLNYGYTF.